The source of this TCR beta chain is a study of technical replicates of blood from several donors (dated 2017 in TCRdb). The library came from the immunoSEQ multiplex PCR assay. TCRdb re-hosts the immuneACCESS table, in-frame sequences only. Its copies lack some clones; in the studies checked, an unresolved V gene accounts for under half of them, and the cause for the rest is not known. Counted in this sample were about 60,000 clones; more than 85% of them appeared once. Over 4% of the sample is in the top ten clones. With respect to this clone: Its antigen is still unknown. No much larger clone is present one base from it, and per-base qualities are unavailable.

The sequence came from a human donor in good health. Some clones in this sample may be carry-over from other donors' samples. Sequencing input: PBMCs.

Read as DNA, the sequence is TGCGCCAGCAGCCCAATGACTAGCGGAGGGGTAGAGACCCAGTACTTC. This codes for CASSPMTSGGVETQYF. In this chain, TRBV5-1 is recombined with TRBJ2-5; 9 nucleotides in the junction match TRBD2. Germline trimming: 4 bases from V, 4 bases from J; junction bases outside gene matches: 11. Per the germline V gene, SGHRS is the CDR1 and YFSETQ is the CDR2. The CDR3 spans 16 residues, from the cysteine through the phenylalanine. Only the CDR3 DNA is retained, 48 bases long and in frame from the first base.